The TCR beta chain under discussion was sequenced for a study of blood T cell repertoires in COVID-19. About the study: Italy, Spain and the United States were the sources of the convalescent and acute COVID-19 samples. Nucleic acid was either cDNA or gDNA, and it came from T cells, B-cell-depleted T cells, or PBMCs.

This clone was detected once. Between the trimmed V and J ends, which lost 4 bases and 8 bases, there was a span of 9 bases. CDR1 and CDR2 from the germline V gene are MNHEY and SVGAGI. This CDR3 has 12 residues. Original processing methods: Amplification of reference gene primers was used by the study to estimate nucleated cell counts. Measured with immunoSEQ multiplex PCR; TCRdb has only the in-frame clones, and not every one. That table gives V, J and clone size, and the DNA gave D and trimming. The table records over 200,000 clones, more than 75% of them present only once. This chain links TRBV6-5 with TRBJ2-4; no reliable D call. The TCR originated in a man aged 35 to 55 with active or convalescent COVID-19. Material: peripheral blood. CDR3 DNA: TGTGCCAGCAGTTCCCCCGGTGACATTCAGTACTTC. This sequence encodes CASSSPGDIQYF.